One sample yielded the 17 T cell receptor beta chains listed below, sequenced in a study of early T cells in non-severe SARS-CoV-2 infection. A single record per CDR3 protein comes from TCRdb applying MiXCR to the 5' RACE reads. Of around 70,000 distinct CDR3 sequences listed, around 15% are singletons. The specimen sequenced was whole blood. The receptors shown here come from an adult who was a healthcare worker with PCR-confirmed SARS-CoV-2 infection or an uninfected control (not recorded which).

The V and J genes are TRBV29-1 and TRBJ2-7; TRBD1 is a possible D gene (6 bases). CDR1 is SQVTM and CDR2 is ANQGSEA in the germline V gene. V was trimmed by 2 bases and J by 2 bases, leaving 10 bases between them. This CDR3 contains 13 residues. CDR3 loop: CSVELGQAYEQYF. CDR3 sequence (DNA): TGCAGCGTTGAATTGGGACAAGCCTACGAGCAGTACTTC.

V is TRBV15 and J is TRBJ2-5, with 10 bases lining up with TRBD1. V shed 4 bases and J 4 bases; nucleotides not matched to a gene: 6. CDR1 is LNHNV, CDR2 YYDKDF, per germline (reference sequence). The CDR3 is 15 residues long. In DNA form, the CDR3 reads TGTGCCACCAGCACTGACAGGGGGCGCGGAGAGACCCAGTACTTC. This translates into CATSTDRGRGETQYF.

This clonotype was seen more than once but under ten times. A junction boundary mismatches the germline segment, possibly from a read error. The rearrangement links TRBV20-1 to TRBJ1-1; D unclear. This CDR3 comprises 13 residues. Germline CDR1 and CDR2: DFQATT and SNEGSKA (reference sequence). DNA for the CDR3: TGCAGTGCTAGAGAGCAGGAGAACGCTGAAGCTTTCTTT. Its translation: CSAREQENAEAFF.

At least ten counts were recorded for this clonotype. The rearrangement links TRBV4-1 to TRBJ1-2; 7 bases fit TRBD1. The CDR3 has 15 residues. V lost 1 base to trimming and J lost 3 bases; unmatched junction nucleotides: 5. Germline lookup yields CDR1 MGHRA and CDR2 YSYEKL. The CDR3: CASSQVPGGDYGYTF. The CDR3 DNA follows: TGCGCCAGCAGCCAAGTTCCAGGGGGGGACTATGGCTACACCTTC.

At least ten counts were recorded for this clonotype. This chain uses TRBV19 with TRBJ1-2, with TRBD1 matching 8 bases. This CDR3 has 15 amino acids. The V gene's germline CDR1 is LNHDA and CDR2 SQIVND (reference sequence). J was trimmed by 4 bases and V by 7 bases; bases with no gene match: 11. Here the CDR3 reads CASNDAGGYIYGYTF. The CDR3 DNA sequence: TGTGCCAGTAACGATGCAGGGGGCTATATCTATGGCTACACCTTC.

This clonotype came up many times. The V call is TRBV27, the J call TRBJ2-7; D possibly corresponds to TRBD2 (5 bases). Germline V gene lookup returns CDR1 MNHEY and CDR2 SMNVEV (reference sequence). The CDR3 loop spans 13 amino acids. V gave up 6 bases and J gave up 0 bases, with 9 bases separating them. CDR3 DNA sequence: TGTGCCAGCAGGGCGGGCAGCTCCTACGAGCAGTACTTC. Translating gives CASRAGSSYEQYF.

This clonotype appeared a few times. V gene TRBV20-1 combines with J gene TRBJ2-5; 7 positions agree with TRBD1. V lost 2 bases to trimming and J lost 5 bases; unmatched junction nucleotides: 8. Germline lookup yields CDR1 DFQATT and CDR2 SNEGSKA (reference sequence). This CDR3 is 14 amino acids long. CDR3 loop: CSARLAGGRETQYF. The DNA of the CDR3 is TGCAGTGCTAGACTGGCAGGGGGTAGGGAGACCCAGTACTTC.

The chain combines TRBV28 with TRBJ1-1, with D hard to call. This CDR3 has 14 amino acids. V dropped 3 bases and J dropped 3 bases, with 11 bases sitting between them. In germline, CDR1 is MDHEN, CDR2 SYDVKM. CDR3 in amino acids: CASSLLGPDTEAFF. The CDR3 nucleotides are TGTGCCAGCAGTTTGCTAGGACCGGACACTGAAGCTTTCTTT.

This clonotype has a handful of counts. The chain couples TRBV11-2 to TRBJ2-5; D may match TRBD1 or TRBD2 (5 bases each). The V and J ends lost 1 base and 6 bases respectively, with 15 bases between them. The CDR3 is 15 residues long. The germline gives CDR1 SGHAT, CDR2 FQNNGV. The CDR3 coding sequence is TGTGCCAGCAGCTTAGGAGCAGGGAGAGTGCAGACCCAGTACTTC. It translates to CASSLGAGRVQTQYF. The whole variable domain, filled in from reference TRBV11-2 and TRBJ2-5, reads EAGVAQSPRYKIIEKRQSVAFWCNPISGHATLYWYQQILGQGPKLLIQFQNNGVVDDSQLPKDRFSAERLKGVDSTLKIQPAKLEDSAVYLCASSLGAGRVQTQYFGPGTRLLVL.

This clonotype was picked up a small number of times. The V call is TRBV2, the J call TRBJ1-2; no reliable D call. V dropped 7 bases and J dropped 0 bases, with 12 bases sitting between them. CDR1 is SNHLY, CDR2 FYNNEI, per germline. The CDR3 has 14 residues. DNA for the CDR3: TGTGCCAGCAACGCGGAGGCAGCTAACTATGGCTACACCTTC. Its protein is CASNAEAANYGYTF.

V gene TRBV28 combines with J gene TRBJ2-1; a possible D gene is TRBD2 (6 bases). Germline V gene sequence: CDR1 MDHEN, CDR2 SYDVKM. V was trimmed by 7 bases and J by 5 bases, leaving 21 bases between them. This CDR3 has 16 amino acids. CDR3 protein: CASTSARGGSHNEQFF. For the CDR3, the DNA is TGTGCCAGCACTTCAGCTCGGGGAGGCAGCCACAATGAGCAGTTCTTC.

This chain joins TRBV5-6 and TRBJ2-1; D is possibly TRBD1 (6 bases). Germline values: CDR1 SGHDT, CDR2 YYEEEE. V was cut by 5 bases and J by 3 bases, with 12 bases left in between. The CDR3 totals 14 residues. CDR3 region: CASRTGSIYNEQFF. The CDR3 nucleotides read TGTGCCAGCAGAACAGGGTCTATCTACAATGAGCAGTTCTTC.

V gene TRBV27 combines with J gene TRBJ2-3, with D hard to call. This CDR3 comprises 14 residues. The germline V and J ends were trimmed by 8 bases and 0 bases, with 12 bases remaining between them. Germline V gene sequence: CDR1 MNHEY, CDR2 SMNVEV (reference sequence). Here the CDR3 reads CASYWTKSTDTQYF. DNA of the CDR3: TGTGCCAGCTACTGGACCAAGAGCACAGATACGCAGTATTTT.

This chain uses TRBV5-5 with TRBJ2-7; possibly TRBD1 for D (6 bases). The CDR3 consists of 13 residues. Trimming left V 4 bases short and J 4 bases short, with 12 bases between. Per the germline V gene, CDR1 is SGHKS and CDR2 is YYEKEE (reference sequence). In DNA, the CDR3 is TGTGCCAGCAGCCCAGCAGGGGTATACGAGCAGTACTTC. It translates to CASSPAGVYEQYF.

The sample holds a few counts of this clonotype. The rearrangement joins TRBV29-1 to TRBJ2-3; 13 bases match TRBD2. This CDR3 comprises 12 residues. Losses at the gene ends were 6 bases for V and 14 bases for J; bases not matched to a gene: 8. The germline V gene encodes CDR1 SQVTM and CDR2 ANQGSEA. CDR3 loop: CSVWTSGSQGYF. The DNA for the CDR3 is TGCAGCGTCTGGACTAGCGGGAGTCAGGGGTATTTT.

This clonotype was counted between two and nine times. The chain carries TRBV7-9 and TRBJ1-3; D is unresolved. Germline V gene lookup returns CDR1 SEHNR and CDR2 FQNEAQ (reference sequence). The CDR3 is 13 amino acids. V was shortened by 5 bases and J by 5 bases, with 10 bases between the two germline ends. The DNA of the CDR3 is TGTGCCAGCAGCCCAGAGACTCGAAACACCATATATTTT. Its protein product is CASSPETRNTIYF.

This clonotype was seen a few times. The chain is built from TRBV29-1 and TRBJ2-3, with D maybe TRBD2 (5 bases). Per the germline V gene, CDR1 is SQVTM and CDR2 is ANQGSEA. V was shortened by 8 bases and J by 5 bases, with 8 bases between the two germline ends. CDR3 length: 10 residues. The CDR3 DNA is TGCAGCTCACGGGGAGATACGCAGTATTTT. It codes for CSSRGDTQYF.